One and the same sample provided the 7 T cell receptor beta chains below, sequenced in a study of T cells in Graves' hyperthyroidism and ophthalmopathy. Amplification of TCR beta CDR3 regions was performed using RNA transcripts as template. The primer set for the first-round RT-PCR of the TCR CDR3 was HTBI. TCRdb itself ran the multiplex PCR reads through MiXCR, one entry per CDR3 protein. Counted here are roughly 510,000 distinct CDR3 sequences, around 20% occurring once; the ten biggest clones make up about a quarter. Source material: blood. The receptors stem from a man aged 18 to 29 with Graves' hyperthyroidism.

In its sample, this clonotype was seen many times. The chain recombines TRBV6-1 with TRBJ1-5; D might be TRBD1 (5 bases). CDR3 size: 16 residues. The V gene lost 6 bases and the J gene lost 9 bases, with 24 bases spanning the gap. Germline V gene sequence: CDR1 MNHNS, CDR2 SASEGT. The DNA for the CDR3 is TGTGCCAGCAGCCCAGTCGGGACTGTACCATCTGTGCCCCAGCATTTT. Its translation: CASSPVGTVPSVPQHF.

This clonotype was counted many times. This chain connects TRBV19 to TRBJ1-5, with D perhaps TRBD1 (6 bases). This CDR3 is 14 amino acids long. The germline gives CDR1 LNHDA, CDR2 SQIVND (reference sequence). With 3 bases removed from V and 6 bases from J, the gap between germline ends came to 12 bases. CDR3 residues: CASSIRGLGQPQHF. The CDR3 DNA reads TGTGCCAGTAGTATCCGGGGGCTCGGTCAGCCCCAGCATTTT.

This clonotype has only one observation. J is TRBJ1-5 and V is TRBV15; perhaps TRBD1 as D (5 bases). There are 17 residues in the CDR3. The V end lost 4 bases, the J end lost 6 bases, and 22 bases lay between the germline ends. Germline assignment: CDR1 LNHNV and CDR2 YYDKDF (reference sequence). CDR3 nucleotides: TGTGCCACCAGCATCCAGGACGCTAAGGGGTGGGGTCAGCCCCAGCATTTT. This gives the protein CATSIQDAKGWGQPQHF.

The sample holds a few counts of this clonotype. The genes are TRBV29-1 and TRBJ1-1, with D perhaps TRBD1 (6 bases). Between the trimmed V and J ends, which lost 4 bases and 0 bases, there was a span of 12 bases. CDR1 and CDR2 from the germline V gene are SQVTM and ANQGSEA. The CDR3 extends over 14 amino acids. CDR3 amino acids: CSVAPRGLNTEAFF. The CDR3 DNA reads TGCAGCGTTGCCCCGAGGGGGTTGAACACTGAAGCTTTCTTT.

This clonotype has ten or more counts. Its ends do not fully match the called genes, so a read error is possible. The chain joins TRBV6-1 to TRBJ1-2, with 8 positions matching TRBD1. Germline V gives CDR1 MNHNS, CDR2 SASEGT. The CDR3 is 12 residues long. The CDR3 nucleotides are TGTGCCGGCAGACAGGGGCACTATGGCTACACCTTC. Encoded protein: CAGRQGHYGYTF.

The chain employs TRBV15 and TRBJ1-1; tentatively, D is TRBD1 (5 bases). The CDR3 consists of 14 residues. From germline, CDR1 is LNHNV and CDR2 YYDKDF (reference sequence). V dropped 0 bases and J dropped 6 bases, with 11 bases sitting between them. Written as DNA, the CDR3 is TGTGCCACCAGCAGAGATATAACAGGATCTGAAGCTTTCTTT. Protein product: CATSRDITGSEAFF.

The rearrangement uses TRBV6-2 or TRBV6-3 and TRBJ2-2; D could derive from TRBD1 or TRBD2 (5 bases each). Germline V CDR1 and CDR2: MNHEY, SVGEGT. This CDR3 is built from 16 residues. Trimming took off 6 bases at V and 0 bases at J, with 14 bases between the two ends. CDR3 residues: CASSYLGRSNTGELFF. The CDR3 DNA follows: TGTGCCAGCAGCTACCTGGGACGGTCGAACACCGGGGAGCTGTTTTTT.